This T cell receptor beta chain is drawn from a study of T cells in Graves' hyperthyroidism and ophthalmopathy. Study-wide context: Peripheral blood draws took place at initial diagnosis, ahead of any treatment. Overall study findings and caveats: Ophthalmopathy was predicted by the model a median of approximately 6.6 months ahead of onset.

Amplification targeted TCR beta CDR3 regions from RNA transcripts. HTBI primers were the set used in a first-round RT-PCR of the TCR CDR3. TCRdb reanalysed the multiplex PCR reads using MiXCR and keeps one entry per CDR3 protein. The sample carries around 600,000 distinct CDR3 sequences, approximately 15% recorded once. Germline V lookup: CDR1 WSHSY, CDR2 SAAADI. V lost 6 bases, J lost 3 bases, and 8 bases stayed unmatched. This CDR3 is 14 amino acids long. This clonotype has at least ten counts. Its antigen is unidentified. The V gene is TRBV10-2, the J gene TRBJ2-7; TRBD1 matches at 7 bases. The receptor was isolated from a woman aged 30 to 39 with Graves' hyperthyroidism. The sequencing input was blood. In DNA form, the CDR3 reads TGCGCCAGCAGGGATCCGGGACAGAGCTACGAGCAGTACTTC. This gives the protein CASRDPGQSYEQYF.